This T cell receptor (beta chain) was identified during a study of long-term antiretroviral therapy in people with HIV. Remarks on this clone: The antigen remains unidentified.

The V and J ends lost 5 bases and 3 bases respectively, with 14 bases between them. This CDR3 is built from 15 residues. Germline V CDR1 and CDR2: SGHVS, FQNEAQ. The assay, immunoSEQ v3.0, was run at survey level. This table comes from immunoSEQ multiplex PCR, and its TCRdb copy is limited to in-frame clones, with some not included. The sample has around 34,000 clones, roughly 80% seen once; the top ten hold roughly 5%. There were no participants with HIV treated outside the United States. Study-wide points: Controls had broader CDR3 length ranges than HIV repertoires did. Nothing was known about ART adherence, viral resistance or changes in therapy. Transplant-donor-level diversity was not reached after ART, though diversity increased.

The starting material was unsorted PBMCs, obtained 1.5 years after starting antiretroviral therapy. V usage is TRBV7-8 and J usage is TRBJ1-5; no definite D call. This receptor was identified in a young man with HIV. CDR3: CASSPSRSLNQPQHF. CDR3 DNA sequence: TGTGCCAGCAGCCCCAGTAGGTCACTCAATCAGCCCCAGCATTTT. Together with reference TRBV7-8 and TRBJ1-5, the CDR3 gives the full variable domain: GAGVSQSPRYKVAKRGQDVALRCDPISGHVSLFWYQQALGQGPEFLTYFQNEAQLDKSGLPSDRFFAERPEGSVSTLKIQRTQQEDSAVYLCASSPSRSLNQPQHFGDGTRLSIL.